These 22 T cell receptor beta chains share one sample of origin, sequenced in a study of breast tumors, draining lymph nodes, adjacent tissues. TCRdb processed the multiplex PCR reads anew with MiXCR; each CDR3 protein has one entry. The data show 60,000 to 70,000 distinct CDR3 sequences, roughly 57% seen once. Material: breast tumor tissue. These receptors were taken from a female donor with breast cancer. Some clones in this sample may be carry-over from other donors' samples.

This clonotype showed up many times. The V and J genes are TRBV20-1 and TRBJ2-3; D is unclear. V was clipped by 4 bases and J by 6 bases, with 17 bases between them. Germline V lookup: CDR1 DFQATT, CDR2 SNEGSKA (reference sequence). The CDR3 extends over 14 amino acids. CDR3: CSATRRAASDTQYF. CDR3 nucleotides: TGCAGTGCTACCCGCCGGGCGGCTTCGGATACGCAGTATTTT.

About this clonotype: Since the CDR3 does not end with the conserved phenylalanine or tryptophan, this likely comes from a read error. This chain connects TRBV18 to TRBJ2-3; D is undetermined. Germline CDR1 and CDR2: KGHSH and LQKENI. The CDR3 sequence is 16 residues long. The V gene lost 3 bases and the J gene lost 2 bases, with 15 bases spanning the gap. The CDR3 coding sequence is TGTGCCAGCTCACCTATTTCGCGGCGTGACACAGATACGCAGTATTCT. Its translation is CASSPISRRDTDTQYS.

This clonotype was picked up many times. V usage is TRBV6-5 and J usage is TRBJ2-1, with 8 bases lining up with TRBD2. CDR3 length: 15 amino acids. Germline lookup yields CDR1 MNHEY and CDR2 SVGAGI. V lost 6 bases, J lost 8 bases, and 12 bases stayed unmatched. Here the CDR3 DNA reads TGTGCCAGCAGGGTAACGGGAGGGCCCATCGATGAGCAGTTCTTC. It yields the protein CASRVTGGPIDEQFF.

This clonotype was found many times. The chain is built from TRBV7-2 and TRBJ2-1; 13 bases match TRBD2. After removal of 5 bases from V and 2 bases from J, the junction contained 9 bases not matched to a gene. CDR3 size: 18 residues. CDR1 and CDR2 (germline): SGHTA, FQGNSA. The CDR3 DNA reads TGTGCCAGCAGCCCTCCCGGACTAGCGGGAGACCCCTACAATGAGCAGTTCTTC. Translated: CASSPPGLAGDPYNEQFF. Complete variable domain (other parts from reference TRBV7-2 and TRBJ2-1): GAGVSQSPSNKVTEKGKDVELRCDPISGHTALYWYRQSLGQGLEFLIYFQGNSAPDKSGLPSDRFSAERTGGSVSTLTIQRTQQEDSAVYLCASSPPGLAGDPYNEQFFGPGTRLTVL.

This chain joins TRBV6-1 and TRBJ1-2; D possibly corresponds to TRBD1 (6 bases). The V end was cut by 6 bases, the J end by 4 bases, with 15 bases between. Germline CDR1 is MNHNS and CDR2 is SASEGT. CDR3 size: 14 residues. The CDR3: CASRQLTGLYGYTF. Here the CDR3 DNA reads TGTGCCAGCAGACAACTTACAGGGCTCTATGGCTACACCTTC.

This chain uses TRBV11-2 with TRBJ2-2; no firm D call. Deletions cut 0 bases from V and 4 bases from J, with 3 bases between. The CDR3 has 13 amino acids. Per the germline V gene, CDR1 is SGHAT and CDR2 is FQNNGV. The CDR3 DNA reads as TGTGCCAGCAGCTTAGATGTCACCGGGGAGCTGTTTTTT. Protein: CASSLDVTGELFF.

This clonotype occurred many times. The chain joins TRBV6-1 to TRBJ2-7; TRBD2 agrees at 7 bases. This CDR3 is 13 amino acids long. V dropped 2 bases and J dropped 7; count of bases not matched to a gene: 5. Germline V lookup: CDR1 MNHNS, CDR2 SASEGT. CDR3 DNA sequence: TGTGCCAGCAGTGAAATAGGGGAGGGGGAGCAGTACTTC. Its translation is CASSEIGEGEQYF.

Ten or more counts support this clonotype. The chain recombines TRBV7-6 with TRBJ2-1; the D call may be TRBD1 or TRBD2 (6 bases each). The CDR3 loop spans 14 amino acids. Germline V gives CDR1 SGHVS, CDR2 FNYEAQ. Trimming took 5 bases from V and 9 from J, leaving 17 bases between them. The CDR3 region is CASSPRLKGGEQFF. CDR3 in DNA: TGTGCCAGCAGCCCTCGACTAAAGGGGGGTGAGCAGTTCTTC.

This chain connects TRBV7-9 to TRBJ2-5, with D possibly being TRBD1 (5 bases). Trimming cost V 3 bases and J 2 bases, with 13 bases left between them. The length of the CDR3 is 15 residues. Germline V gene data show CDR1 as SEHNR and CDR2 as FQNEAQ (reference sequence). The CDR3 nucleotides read TGTGCCAGCAGCTTGGGGCAGGGTGGACAAGAGACCCAGTACTTC. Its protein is CASSLGQGGQETQYF.

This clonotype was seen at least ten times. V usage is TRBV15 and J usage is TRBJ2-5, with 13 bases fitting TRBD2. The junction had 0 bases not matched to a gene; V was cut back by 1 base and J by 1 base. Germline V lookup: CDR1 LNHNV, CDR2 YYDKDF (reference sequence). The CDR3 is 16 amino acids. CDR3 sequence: CATSRGLAGGQETQYF. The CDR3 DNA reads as TGTGCCACCAGCAGAGGACTAGCGGGAGGCCAAGAGACCCAGTACTTC.

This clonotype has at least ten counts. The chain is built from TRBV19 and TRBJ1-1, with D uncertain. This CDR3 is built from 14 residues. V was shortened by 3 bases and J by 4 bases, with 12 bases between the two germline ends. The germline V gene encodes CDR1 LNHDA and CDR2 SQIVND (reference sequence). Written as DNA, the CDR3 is TGTGCCAGTAGTATGTCCTATCGGGGCACTGAAGCTTTCTTT. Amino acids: CASSMSYRGTEAFF.

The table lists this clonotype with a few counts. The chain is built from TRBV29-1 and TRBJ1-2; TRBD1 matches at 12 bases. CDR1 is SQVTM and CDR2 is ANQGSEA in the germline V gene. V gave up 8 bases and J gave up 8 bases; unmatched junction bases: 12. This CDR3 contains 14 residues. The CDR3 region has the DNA TGCAGCTTGGAATTTTTGGGACAGGGGGCAGGCTACACCTTC. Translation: CSLEFLGQGAGYTF.

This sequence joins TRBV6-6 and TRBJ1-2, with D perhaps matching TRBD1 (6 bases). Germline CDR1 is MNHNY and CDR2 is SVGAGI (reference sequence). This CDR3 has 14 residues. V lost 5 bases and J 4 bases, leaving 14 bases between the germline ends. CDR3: CASSTTTGLYGYTF. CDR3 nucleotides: TGTGCCAGCAGTACGACGACAGGACTCTATGGCTACACCTTC.

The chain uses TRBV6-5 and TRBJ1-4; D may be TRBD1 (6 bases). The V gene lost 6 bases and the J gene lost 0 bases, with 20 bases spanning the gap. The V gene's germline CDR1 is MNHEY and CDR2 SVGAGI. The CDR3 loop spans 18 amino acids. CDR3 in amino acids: CASSHSRQEYATNEKLFF. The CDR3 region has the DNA TGTGCCAGCAGCCACTCCCGACAGGAATATGCAACTAATGAAAAACTGTTTTTT.

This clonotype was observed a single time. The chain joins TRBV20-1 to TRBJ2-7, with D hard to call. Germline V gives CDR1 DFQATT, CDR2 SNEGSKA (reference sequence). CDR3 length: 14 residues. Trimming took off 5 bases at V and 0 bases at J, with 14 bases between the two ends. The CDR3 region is CSALIASGSYEQYF. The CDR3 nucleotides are TGCAGTGCTTTAATAGCTTCGGGCTCCTACGAGCAGTACTTC.

The CDR3 coding sequence is TGTGCCAGCAGACCACTAGCGGGGGGCTCCTACGAGCAGTACTATGGCTACACCTTC. This encodes CASRPLAGGSYEQYYGYTF. This chain connects TRBV4-2 to TRBJ1-2; D is perhaps TRBD1 (6 bases). The CDR3 has 19 residues. Germline-derived CDR1 and CDR2 are LGHNA and YNFKEQ. Trimming pared 6 bases from V and 3 bases from J, leaving 29 bases between.

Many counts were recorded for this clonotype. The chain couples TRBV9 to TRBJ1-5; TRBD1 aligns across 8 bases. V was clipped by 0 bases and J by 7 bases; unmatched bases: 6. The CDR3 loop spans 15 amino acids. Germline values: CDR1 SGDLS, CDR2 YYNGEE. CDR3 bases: TGTGCCAGCAGCGTAGGGACAGGGTCGGAGCAGCCCCAGCATTTT. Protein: CASSVGTGSEQPQHF.

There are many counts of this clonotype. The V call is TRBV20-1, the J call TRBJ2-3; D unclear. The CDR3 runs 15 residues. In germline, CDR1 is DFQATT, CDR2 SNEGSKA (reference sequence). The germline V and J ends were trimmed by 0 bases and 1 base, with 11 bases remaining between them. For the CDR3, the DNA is TGCAGTGCTAGAGACGGGCGGATAGGCACAGATACGCAGTATTTT. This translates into CSARDGRIGTDTQYF.

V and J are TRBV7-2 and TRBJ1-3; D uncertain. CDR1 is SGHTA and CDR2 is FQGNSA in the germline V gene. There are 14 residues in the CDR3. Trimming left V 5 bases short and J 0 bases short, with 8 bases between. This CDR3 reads CASSQVSSGNTIYF. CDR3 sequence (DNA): TGTGCCAGCAGCCAAGTAAGCTCTGGAAACACCATATATTTT.

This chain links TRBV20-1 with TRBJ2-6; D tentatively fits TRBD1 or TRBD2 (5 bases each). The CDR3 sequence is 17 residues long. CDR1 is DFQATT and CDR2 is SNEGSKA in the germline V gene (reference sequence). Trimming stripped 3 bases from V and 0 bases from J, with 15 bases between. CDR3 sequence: CSASGRGHRSGANVLTF. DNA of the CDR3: TGCAGTGCTAGTGGCCGGGGCCACCGCTCTGGGGCCAACGTCCTGACTTTC.

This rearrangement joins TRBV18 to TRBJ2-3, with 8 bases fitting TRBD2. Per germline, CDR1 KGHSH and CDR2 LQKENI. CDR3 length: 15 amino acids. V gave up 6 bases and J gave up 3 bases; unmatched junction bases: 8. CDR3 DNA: TGTGCCAGCTCTACGGGACTAGGCTTGACAGATACGCAGTATTTT. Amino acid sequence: CASSTGLGLTDTQYF.

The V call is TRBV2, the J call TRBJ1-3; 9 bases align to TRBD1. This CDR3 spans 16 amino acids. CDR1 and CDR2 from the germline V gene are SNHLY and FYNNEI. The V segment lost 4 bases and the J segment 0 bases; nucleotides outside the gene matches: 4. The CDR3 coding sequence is TGTGCCAGCAGTGGGGACAGGGCTCCCTCTGGAAACACCATATATTTT. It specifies CASSGDRAPSGNTIYF.